These T cell receptor beta chains were read from a single sample in a study of blood T cell repertoires in COVID-19. The method was immunoSEQ multiplex PCR; TCRdb's version includes in-frame clones alone and lacks a portion of them. Among 35,000 to 45,000 clones, roughly 77% were seen once, and the ten largest hold about 40%. Sequencing used peripheral blood. These receptor sequences come from a human donor in a cohort sampled during active or convalescent COVID-19. The donor label of this sample is uncertain. Each CDR3 is given with its conserved first and last residue. Each record gives: V gene, D gene, clone size, J gene, CDR3 DNA, CDR3 protein. The D gene is left open where the match is weak. Size tells how often a clone was seen (once, few, many) or the class of an expanded clone, and some rows leave it out.

v_gene: TRBV5-1
d_gene: TRBD2
abundance: -
j_gene: TRBJ2-7
CDR3nt: TGCGCCAGCAGCTTGGTGGCTAGCGGGGCCCCGTCCTACGAGCAGTACTTC
CDR3aa: CASSLVASGAPSYEQYF

v_gene: TRBV6-2/TRBV6-3
d_gene: -
abundance: -
j_gene: TRBJ2-3
CDR3nt: TGTGCCAGCAGTTACGGGGGGACTCGCACAGATACGCAGTATTTT
CDR3aa: CASSYGGTRTDTQYF

v_gene: TRBV3-1/TRBV3-2
d_gene: -
abundance: once
j_gene: TRBJ2-7
CDR3nt: TGTGCCAGCAGCCCTACGGGGGTGAGCTCCTACGAGCAGTACTTC
CDR3aa: CASSPTGVSSYEQYF

v_gene: TRBV9
d_gene: TRBD2
abundance: few
j_gene: TRBJ2-7
CDR3nt: TGTGCCAGCAGCGTAGAGGGGACTAGCGGGTACGAGCAGTACTTC
CDR3aa: CASSVEGTSGYEQYF

v_gene: TRBV4-1
d_gene: -
abundance: -
j_gene: TRBJ2-7
CDR3nt: TGCGCCAGCAGCCCTTCGCCTAGCGCGCTGTGGGAGCAGTACTTC
CDR3aa: CASSPSPSALWEQYF

v_gene: TRBV7-9
d_gene: -
abundance: few
j_gene: TRBJ1-4
CDR3nt: TGTGCCAGCAGCTTTATTACTAGGACAACTAATGAAAAACTGTTTTTT
CDR3aa: CASSFITRTTNEKLFF

v_gene: TRBV6-5
d_gene: -
abundance: -
j_gene: TRBJ2-7
CDR3nt: TGTGCCAGCAGTTACTCGTCAGGGGTCGAGCAGTACTTC
CDR3aa: CASSYSSGVEQYF

v_gene: TRBV9
d_gene: -
abundance: -
j_gene: TRBJ1-2
CDR3nt: TGTGCCAGCAGCGCAAGCACAGGGAAGGGCTATGGCTACACCTTC
CDR3aa: CASSASTGKGYGYTF

v_gene: TRBV11-2
d_gene: TRBD2
abundance: -
j_gene: TRBJ2-1
CDR3nt: TGTGCCAGCGGTTCGGGACTAGCGGGATCCTACAATGAGCAGTTCTTC
CDR3aa: CASGSGLAGSYNEQFF

v_gene: TRBV5-4
d_gene: TRBD1
abundance: -
j_gene: TRBJ1-1
CDR3nt: TGTGCCAGCAGCACAGACAGGGTGTGGACTGAAGCTTTCTTT
CDR3aa: CASSTDRVWTEAFF

v_gene: TRBV7-9
d_gene: -
abundance: -
j_gene: TRBJ2-2
CDR3nt: TGTGCCAGCACAGGGGACTTGAACACCGGGGAGCTGTTTTTT
CDR3aa: CASTGDLNTGELFF

v_gene: TRBV24-1
d_gene: -
abundance: -
j_gene: TRBJ2-5
CDR3nt: TGTGCCACCAGTGGAGGACAGCAAGAGACCCAGTACTTC
CDR3aa: CATSGGQQETQYF

v_gene: TRBV18
d_gene: TRBD2
abundance: -
j_gene: TRBJ2-3
CDR3nt: TGTGCCAGCTCACCATTCTTCGCGGGAGCAGACGCAGATACGCAGTATTTT
CDR3aa: CASSPFFAGADADTQYF

v_gene: TRBV5-1
d_gene: TRBD1
abundance: -
j_gene: TRBJ2-3
CDR3nt: TGCGCCAGCAGCTTGCGACAGGGTCTCGATACGCAGTATTTT
CDR3aa: CASSLRQGLDTQYF

v_gene: TRBV7-7
d_gene: -
abundance: -
j_gene: TRBJ2-3
CDR3nt: TGTGCTAGCAGCCCGGCGAGCGGTAGCACAGATACGCAGTATTTT
CDR3aa: CASSPASGSTDTQYF

v_gene: TRBV6-6
d_gene: -
abundance: -
j_gene: TRBJ1-1
CDR3nt: TGTGCCAGCAGCGAAGGACAGAACACTGAAGCTTTCTTT
CDR3aa: CASSEGQNTEAFF

v_gene: TRBV7-2
d_gene: TRBD2
abundance: -
j_gene: TRBJ2-6
CDR3nt: TGTGCCAGCAGCCCTCTAGCGGGAGGGCCTGGGGCCAACGTCCTGACTTTC
CDR3aa: CASSPLAGGPGANVLTF

v_gene: TRBV9
d_gene: -
abundance: -
j_gene: TRBJ2-2
CDR3nt: TGTGCCAGCAGCGTAGAGGTTCGGGGAGGGGAGCTGTTTTTT
CDR3aa: CASSVEVRGGELFF

v_gene: TRBV5-6
d_gene: TRBD1
abundance: -
j_gene: TRBJ2-4
CDR3nt: TGTGCCAGCAGCTTGGTTCGACAGGGGGCCAAAAACATTCAGTACTTC
CDR3aa: CASSLVRQGAKNIQYF

v_gene: TRBV27
d_gene: -
abundance: -
j_gene: TRBJ2-7
CDR3nt: TGTGCCAGCAGCCTGACAGGGGCGGGGGTTTACGAGCAGTACTTC
CDR3aa: CASSLTGAGVYEQYF

v_gene: TRBV24-1
d_gene: -
abundance: once
j_gene: TRBJ2-5
CDR3nt: TGTGCCACCAGTGATCCGAGGGGGAGAGCACAAGAGACCCAGTACTTC
CDR3aa: CATSDPRGRAQETQYF

v_gene: TRBV4-3
d_gene: -
abundance: -
j_gene: TRBJ2-2
CDR3nt: TGCGCCAGCAGCCAAGAGAACCCAGCGGTGAACACCGGGGAGCTGTTTTTT
CDR3aa: CASSQENPAVNTGELFF

v_gene: TRBV9
d_gene: TRBD1
abundance: -
j_gene: TRBJ1-1
CDR3nt: TGTGCCAGCAGCGTCGGTGACAGGGTGAACACTGAAGCTTTCTTT
CDR3aa: CASSVGDRVNTEAFF

v_gene: TRBV4-1
d_gene: -
abundance: -
j_gene: TRBJ2-7
CDR3nt: TGCGCCAGCAGCCAAGGAAATAGGGAGCACTACGAGCAGTACTTC
CDR3aa: CASSQGNREHYEQYF

v_gene: TRBV19
d_gene: -
abundance: few
j_gene: TRBJ1-5
CDR3nt: TGTGCCAGTAGCCCACAGGTTCTAGGCAATCAGCCCCAGCATTTT
CDR3aa: CASSPQVLGNQPQHF

v_gene: TRBV15
d_gene: TRBD1
abundance: -
j_gene: TRBJ2-7
CDR3nt: TGTGCCACCAGCAGAGATCTTACAGGGGCACGCGAGCAGTACTTC
CDR3aa: CATSRDLTGAREQYF

v_gene: TRBV24-1
d_gene: -
abundance: few
j_gene: TRBJ2-6
CDR3nt: TGTGCCACCAGTGATTCCGCGACAAGTCCCAGGATCCTGACTTTC
CDR3aa: CATSDSATSPRILTF

v_gene: TRBV9
d_gene: TRBD2
abundance: -
j_gene: TRBJ2-1
CDR3nt: TGTGCCAGCAGCCCTAGCGGGAGGGCCGTCAATGAGCAGTTCTTC
CDR3aa: CASSPSGRAVNEQFF

v_gene: TRBV6-2/TRBV6-3
d_gene: -
abundance: -
j_gene: TRBJ1-2
CDR3nt: TGTGCCAGCAGTTACAGGGGCCAGGTTGGTGGTGGCTACACCTTC
CDR3aa: CASSYRGQVGGGYTF

v_gene: TRBV27
d_gene: -
abundance: -
j_gene: TRBJ1-2
CDR3nt: TGTGCCAGCAGAGGGGGGAGGGAACGAGAACGCGGCTACACCTTC
CDR3aa: CASRGGRERERGYTF

v_gene: TRBV11-2
d_gene: -
abundance: -
j_gene: TRBJ2-2
CDR3nt: TGTGCCAGCAGCTTAGCAAACACCGGGGAGCTGTTTTTT
CDR3aa: CASSLANTGELFF

v_gene: TRBV5-6
d_gene: -
abundance: -
j_gene: TRBJ2-1
CDR3nt: TGTGCCAGCAGCTTGGGAGGGAAGCCCTACAATGAGCAGTTCTTC
CDR3aa: CASSLGGKPYNEQFF

v_gene: TRBV7-2
d_gene: -
abundance: -
j_gene: TRBJ2-7
CDR3nt: TGTGCCAGCAGGCTTGGGGCTAGCGAATGGTACGAGCAGTACTTC
CDR3aa: CASRLGASEWYEQYF

v_gene: TRBV18
d_gene: TRBD1
abundance: -
j_gene: TRBJ1-1
CDR3nt: TGTGCCAGCTCACAGACAGGGGGCGCATTGAACACTGAAGCTTTCTTT
CDR3aa: CASSQTGGALNTEAFF

v_gene: TRBV9
d_gene: -
abundance: -
j_gene: TRBJ1-3
CDR3nt: TGTGCCAGCAGAGGGGGAGGAAACACCATATATTTT
CDR3aa: CASRGGGNTIYF

v_gene: TRBV3-1/TRBV3-2
d_gene: TRBD2
abundance: -
j_gene: TRBJ2-7
CDR3nt: TGTGCCAGCATCCAACCGGGACTAGCAAAGTACGAGCAGTACTTC
CDR3aa: CASIQPGLAKYEQYF

v_gene: TRBV19
d_gene: TRBD1
abundance: -
j_gene: TRBJ1-2
CDR3nt: TGTGCCAGTACCTCCGCAGGGGGCGCGAACTATGGCTACACCTTC
CDR3aa: CASTSAGGANYGYTF